This T cell receptor beta chain is from a study of T cells in Graves' hyperthyroidism and ophthalmopathy. Study observations and caveats: The model foresaw ophthalmopathy a median approximately 6.1 months prior to onset. In the analysis, a 13 V-J model separated ophthalmopathy from stable hyperthyroidism.

Recently diagnosed hyperthyroidism of less than 2 months' duration affected patients aged 18 to 65. Clinical symptoms, serum thyroxine and TRAb, thyroid ultrasound and orbital computed tomography together formed the diagnostic basis. A note on this clonotype: Antigen: not known. This likely comes from a read error, as the CDR3 has no conserved phenylalanine or tryptophan at its end. Because the CDR3's place on the DNA is in doubt, the DNA is left out and the CDR3 is given as listed by TCRdb.

Germline-derived CDR1 and CDR2 are LNHNV and YYDKDF (reference sequence). 8 amino acids form the CDR3, both terminal residues included. TCR beta CDR3 region amplification was performed from RNA transcripts. The HTBI set primed first-round TCR CDR3 RT-PCR. One entry per CDR3 protein, called by TCRdb with MiXCR from the multiplex PCR reads. This table has fewer than 750,000 distinct CDR3 sequences, 35% to 55% appearing once. The sample comprised peripheral blood or thyroid tissue (not recorded which). The chain links TRBV15 to TRBJ1-6. The clonotype originates from a woman aged 18 to 35 with Graves' hyperthyroidism. CDR3 sequence: CATSRPTT.